This T cell receptor (beta chain) appears in the sequencing data of a study of blood T cell repertoires in COVID-19. Study summary: From T cells, B-cell-depleted T cells, or PBMCs came the material, which was cDNA or gDNA.

The authors' processing: Estimation of nucleated cell counts was performed using reference gene primer amplification. Using immunoSEQ multiplex PCR, the repertoire was profiled, and TCRdb retains in-frame clones only, with some absent. V, J and clone size derive from that table, while D and trimming were established from the DNA sequence. The sample lists more than 450,000 clones, around 90% occurring once. The CDR3 runs to 15 residues. Losses at the gene ends were 4 bases for V and 1 base for J; bases not matched to a gene: 6. CDR1 is SGHNT and CDR2 is YYREEE in the germline V gene (reference sequence).

The sample comprised PBMCs or T cells enriched from blood (not recorded which). The chain has TRBV5-4 and TRBJ1-1; 8 bases match TRBD1. This TCR was recovered from a woman aged 18 to 35 who had recovered from COVID-19. CDR3 in DNA: TGTGCCAGCAGCCCGGACAGGGCGTGGAACACTGAAGCTTTCTTT. The encoded protein is CASSPDRAWNTEAFF.